The present entry profiles one TCR beta chain with its context. In the authors' methods: The assay estimated nucleated cells by amplifying reference gene primers. Some clones are missing from TCRdb's copy, which holds only in-frame ones; the method was immunoSEQ multiplex PCR. The DNA was the basis for D and trimming; V, J and clone size are from that table. Here the sample spans 350,000 or so clones, about 88% being singletons. Participant age was roughly 18 to 95 years, and participants resided in 24 US areas. Clinical histories supplied by participants themselves formed the basis of cohort assignment. People in the exposed group encountered a COVID-19 case within 2 weeks before entering the study. The sample originates from a study of blood T cell repertoires in COVID-19. The V segment lost 3 bases and the J segment 5 bases; nucleotides outside the gene matches: 5. From germline, CDR1 is MNHNY and CDR2 SVGAGI (reference sequence). The CDR3 covers 14 residues.

This sequence was found in a woman aged 25 to 39 who had been exposed to COVID-19. Sequencing input: PBMCs or T cells enriched from blood (not recorded which). The rearrangement uses TRBV6-6 and TRBJ2-7; 9 bases fit TRBD1. CDR3 DNA sequence: TGTGCCAGCAGTTATCAGGGACAGGGCGACGAGCAGTACTTC. Amino acid sequence: CASSYQGQGDEQYF.